This T cell receptor (beta chain) derives from a study of T cells in Graves' hyperthyroidism and ophthalmopathy. Study overall: The initial diagnosis was the point when peripheral blood was collected, ahead of any treatment. Regarding the study as a whole: Ophthalmopathy was distinguished from stable hyperthyroidism by 13 V-J signatures.

Clinical symptoms, serum thyroxine and TRAb, thyroid ultrasound and orbital computed tomography together formed the diagnostic basis. Blood was drawn at first hyperthyroidism diagnosis, before any ophthalmopathy symptoms. There were TCR beta CDR3 regions amplified from RNA transcripts. When the TCR CDR3 underwent first-round RT-PCR, the HTBI primer set was used. TCRdb redid the calling of the multiplex PCR reads with MiXCR, one entry per CDR3 protein. The sample includes 130,000 or so distinct CDR3 sequences, approximately 20% of them seen just once. Worth noting for this clonotype: Its specificity is not known.

The sample taken for sequencing was blood. This receptor was taken from a woman in her forties or fifties with Graves' hyperthyroidism that later progressed to Graves' ophthalmopathy.

CDR3 sequence reads: CASSLVGLAGGPTHNEQFF. In DNA, the CDR3 is TGTGCCAGCAGTTTAGTCGGACTAGCGGGAGGGCCTACTCACAATGAGCAGTTCTTC. The rearrangement joins TRBV28 to TRBJ2-1, with 15 bases identical to TRBD2. The germline gives CDR1 MDHEN, CDR2 SYDVKM. The ends lost 2 bases at V and 5 bases at J; junction bases unmatched: 10. The CDR3 covers 19 residues.